This is a list of T cell receptor beta chains from one sample in a study of blood T cell repertoires in COVID-19. Clones were read by immunoSEQ multiplex PCR, and TCRdb kept only the in-frame ones, dropping some. This sample has around 140,000 clones; more than 75% occur once, and the top ten carry roughly 6.1%. The sample consisted of peripheral blood. The receptors were gathered from a man older than 75 with acute or convalescent COVID-19. Each CDR3 is given without its conserved first and last residue.

j_gene: TRBJ2-1
v_gene: TRBV11-3
CDR3aa: ASSTRRGYNEQF

j_gene: TRBJ2-3
v_gene: TRBV5-4
CDR3aa: ASSPTSGATDTQY

j_gene: TRBJ1-6
v_gene: TRBV4-2
CDR3aa: ASSQDGQGSNSPLH

j_gene: TRBJ1-5
v_gene: TRBV21-1
CDR3aa: ASSNRPTGFGDQPQH

j_gene: TRBJ1-2
v_gene: TRBV27
CDR3aa: ASSFGSGGYT

j_gene: TRBJ2-5
v_gene: TRBV7-2
CDR3aa: ASSLDTAETQY

j_gene: TRBJ2-7
v_gene: TRBV7-2
CDR3aa: ASSLQRGATYEQY

j_gene: TRBJ1-3
v_gene: TRBV30
CDR3aa: AWRDSYSGNTIY

j_gene: TRBJ2-1
v_gene: TRBV9
CDR3aa: ASSDGTRDNEQF

j_gene: TRBJ1-2
v_gene: TRBV6-1
CDR3aa: ASSELGTRGLSGYT

j_gene: TRBJ2-5
v_gene: TRBV3-1/TRBV3-2
CDR3aa: ASSLGLAGAETQY

j_gene: TRBJ1-3
v_gene: TRBV18
CDR3aa: ASSPERAGNTIY

j_gene: TRBJ2-1
v_gene: TRBV4-1
CDR3aa: ASSLSTSGAYNEQF

j_gene: TRBJ2-7
v_gene: TRBV19
CDR3aa: ASSIQGAGSYEQY

j_gene: TRBJ2-7
v_gene: TRBV11-2
CDR3aa: ASSLRGNEQY

j_gene: TRBJ1-5
v_gene: TRBV19
CDR3aa: ASSIDQGNQPQH

j_gene: TRBJ1-5
v_gene: TRBV11-2
CDR3aa: ASSLSRDQPQH

j_gene: TRBJ2-3
v_gene: TRBV11-2
CDR3aa: ASSLGATPRADTQY